The 21 T cell receptor beta chains in this list originate from one sample, sequenced in a study of human T cells and chemical hapten exposure. Time point: pre-sensitization, week 0. Documented treatment: therapeutic diphenylcyclopropenone sensitization with weekly scalp DPC. Each CDR3 protein gets one entry after TCRdb re-called the RACE reads with MiXCR. The table has some 36,000 distinct CDR3 sequences, 6% to 9.5% seen once. The specimen comprised whole blood, sampled in connection with sensitization to the hapten diphenylcyclopropenone (DPC). The receptors were gathered from a woman in her forties or fifties with alopecia areata. Some clones in this sample may be carry-over from other donors' samples.

At least ten counts were recorded for this clonotype. DNA of the CDR3: TGTGCCAGCAGCCCCGGCGGCGGCTCCTACAATGAGCAGTTCTTC. As protein: CASSPGGGSYNEQFF. The V gene is TRBV11-3, the J gene TRBJ2-1; D ambiguous. CDR3 length: 15 residues. The V end was cut by 5 bases, the J end by 0 bases, with 11 bases between. Germline V gene data show CDR1 as SGHNT and CDR2 as YENEEA. The entire variable domain, with the rest obtained from reference TRBV11-3 and TRBJ2-1, is as follows: EAGVVQSPRYKIIEKKQPVAFWCNPISGHNTLYWYLQNLGQGPELLIRYENEEAVDDSQLPKDRFSAERLKGVDSTLKIQPAELGDSAVYLCASSPGGGSYNEQFFGPGTRLTVL.

J is TRBJ2-3 and V is TRBV5-1, with 16 bases matching TRBD2. V trimming: 5 bases; J trimming: 0 bases; junction bases outside the gene matches: 0. The V gene's germline CDR1 is SGHRS and CDR2 YFSETQ. The CDR3 has 16 amino acids. Here the CDR3 reads CASRGLAGGSTDTQYF. Here the CDR3 DNA reads TGCGCCAGCAGGGGACTAGCGGGAGGGAGCACAGATACGCAGTATTTT.

V usage is TRBV4-3 and J usage is TRBJ2-5, with TRBD1 matching 9 bases. The V and J ends lost 0 bases and 5 bases, in that order; junction bases with no gene match: 10. This CDR3 is built from 17 residues. Germline V gene sequence: CDR1 LGHNA, CDR2 YSLEER. The CDR3 DNA reads as TGCGCCAGCAGCCAAGATTGGGGAACAGGGGGCGTGGAGACCCAGTACTTC. It is translated as CASSQDWGTGGVETQYF.

This clonotype was seen more than once but under ten times. The V and J genes are TRBV6-2 or TRBV6-3 and TRBJ2-1, with a tentative D call TRBD2 (6 bases). This CDR3 is built from 16 residues. The germline gives CDR1 MNHEY, CDR2 SVGEGT. Trimming left V 6 bases short and J 2 bases short, with 17 bases between. DNA for the CDR3: TGTGCCAGCAGCCCATACCGGGACTCGACCTACAATGAGCAGTTCTTC. Encoded protein: CASSPYRDSTYNEQFF.

The chain carries TRBV3-1 and TRBJ2-5; D call uncertain. The CDR3 consists of 17 residues. The V end was cut by 1 base, the J end by 1 base, with 16 bases between. Looked up from germline, CDR1 is LGHDT and CDR2 is YNNKEL (reference sequence). CDR3 sequence reads: CASSQAAIGAPQETQYF. CDR3 nucleotides: TGTGCCAGCAGCCAAGCCGCAATAGGCGCGCCCCAAGAGACCCAGTACTTC.

This clonotype was observed a few times. The chain uses TRBV29-1 and TRBJ2-7; D call uncertain. The V and J ends lost 7 bases and 1 base respectively, with 8 bases between them. The CDR3 runs to 11 residues. CDR1 and CDR2 (germline): SQVTM, ANQGSEA. CDR3 coding DNA: TGCAGCGCGGGTGTATCCTACGAGCAGTACTTC. Its translation: CSAGVSYEQYF.

Notes on this clonotype: A clone one base away is much larger, so this may be a read error. The V and J genes are TRBV6-2 or TRBV6-3 and TRBJ2-7, with a tentative D call TRBD2 (5 bases). V gave up 8 bases and J gave up 4 bases, with 18 bases separating them. The germline V gene has CDR1 MNHEY and CDR2 SVGEGT. The CDR3 covers 14 residues. As DNA, the CDR3 is TGTGCCAGCGCCCGGAGCGGCTCTTTGTACGAGCAGTACTTC. Protein: CASARSGSLYEQYF.

This clonotype occurred many times. V and J are TRBV27 and TRBJ2-3; D is unresolved. The V and J ends lost 6 bases and 4 bases respectively, with 11 bases between them. The germline CDR1 and CDR2 sequences are MNHEY and SMNVEV (reference sequence). This CDR3 is 13 amino acids long. CDR3 sequence: CASSRPPSDTQYF. CDR3 bases: TGTGCCAGCAGCCGCCCACCTTCAGATACGCAGTATTTT.

In this sample, this clonotype turned up many times. The V gene is TRBV7-6, the J gene TRBJ2-5; unclear D gene. Germline values: CDR1 SGHVS, CDR2 FNYEAQ. Trimming pared 5 bases from V and 1 base from J, leaving 11 bases between. The CDR3 loop spans 14 amino acids. CDR3 region: CASSMYGPQETQYF. In DNA form, the CDR3 reads TGTGCCAGCAGCATGTATGGGCCCCAAGAGACCCAGTACTTC.

This clonotype was counted many times. The chain carries TRBV5-4 and TRBJ2-7; 11 bases agree with TRBD1. Per the germline V gene, CDR1 is SGHNT and CDR2 is YYREEE (reference sequence). CDR3 length: 12 amino acids. The trim removed 9 bases at V and 3 bases at J, leaving 2 bases unmatched. Here the CDR3 DNA reads TGTGCCACAGGGACAGGGGGCTACGAGCAGTACTTC. It translates to CATGTGGYEQYF.

V usage is TRBV27 and J usage is TRBJ2-5; D possibly corresponds to TRBD1 (5 bases). The V gene's germline CDR1 is MNHEY and CDR2 SMNVEV (reference sequence). The length of the CDR3 is 15 residues. Deletions cut 2 bases from V and 3 bases from J, with 13 bases between. The CDR3 nucleotides read TGTGCCAGCAGTTTAGCAGGGTGGTTAAAAGAGACCCAGTACTTC. This translates into CASSLAGWLKETQYF.

This clonotype was seen ten or more times. The V and J genes are TRBV7-2 and TRBJ1-3; 7 nucleotides match TRBD1. V shed 5 bases and J 0 bases; nucleotides not matched to a gene: 7. In germline, CDR1 is SGHTA, CDR2 FQGNSA. There are 16 residues in the CDR3. CDR3 nucleotide sequence: TGTGCCAGCAGCCCGCATGGGACAGCCTCTGGAAACACCATATATTTT. Translated: CASSPHGTASGNTIYF. The complete variable domain, with remaining parts taken from reference TRBV7-2 and TRBJ1-3, reads GAGVSQSPSNKVTEKGKDVELRCDPISGHTALYWYRQSLGQGLEFLIYFQGNSAPDKSGLPSDRFSAERTGGSVSTLTIQRTQQEDSAVYLCASSPHGTASGNTIYFGEGSWLTVV.

In its sample, this clonotype was seen a few times. The CDR3 DNA reads TGTGCCAGCAGAACCGGGACTAGCGGGCCCGATGAGCAGTTCTTC. Translating gives CASRTGTSGPDEQFF. The chain is built from TRBV6-5 and TRBJ2-1, with 12 positions matching TRBD2. CDR1 and CDR2 (germline): MNHEY, SVGAGI. The CDR3 consists of 15 residues. With 6 bases clipped from V and 8 bases from J, the junction kept 8 bases outside the gene matches.

V is TRBV20-1 and J is TRBJ2-6, with D possibly being TRBD1 (5 bases). V shed 0 bases and J shed 0 bases, with 9 bases lying between them. The germline CDR1 and CDR2 sequences are DFQATT and SNEGSKA (reference sequence). CDR3 size: 16 residues. The CDR3 protein is CSARDRGSSGANVLTF. The CDR3 nucleotides are TGCAGTGCTAGAGATAGGGGCTCCTCTGGGGCCAACGTCCTGACTTTC.

This clonotype has just one count. V gene TRBV5-6 combines with J gene TRBJ2-2; D is undetermined. Germline values: CDR1 SGHDT, CDR2 YYEEEE. The V end was cut by 0 bases, the J end by 0 bases, with 9 bases between. The CDR3 contains 16 residues. DNA of the CDR3: TGTGCCAGCAGCTTGGTAGGTCGGACGAACACCGGGGAGCTGTTTTTT. Translation gives CASSLVGRTNTGELFF. Full variable domain (outside the CDR3, taken from reference TRBV5-6 and TRBJ2-2): DAGVTQSPTHLIKTRGQQVTLRCSPKSGHDTVSWYQQALGQGPQFIFQYYEEEERQRGNFPDRFSGHQFPNYSSELNVNALLLGDSALYLCASSLVGRTNTGELFFGEGSRLTVL.

This clonotype was counted at least ten times. V usage is TRBV10-3 and J usage is TRBJ2-7; the D gene could be TRBD1 or TRBD2 (5 bases each). Germline CDR1 ENHRY, CDR2 SYGVKD. Trimming shortened V by 3 bases and J by 3 bases, and 15 bases separated the two germline ends. The CDR3 has 15 residues. The CDR3 loop reads CAISDPGTVNYEQYF. The CDR3 nucleotides read TGTGCCATCAGTGACCCCGGGACCGTGAACTACGAGCAGTACTTC.

The sample holds a few counts of this clonotype. This chain connects TRBV7-2 to TRBJ2-2; D not certain. Germline CDR1 is SGHTA and CDR2 is FQGNSA. Trimming removed 1 base from V and 5 bases from J, with 8 bases in between. CDR3 size: 14 residues. The CDR3 here is CASSLGAWTGELFF. CDR3 DNA: TGTGCCAGCAGCTTAGGCGCTTGGACCGGGGAGCTGTTTTTT.

This clonotype has a handful of counts. The V gene is TRBV6-5, the J gene TRBJ2-3; D remains unclear. Trimming stripped 10 bases from V and 1 base from J, with 12 bases between. The CDR3 extends over 13 amino acids. From germline, CDR1 is MNHEY and CDR2 SVGAGI. The CDR3 region has the DNA TGTGCCATAAGACCTAGGGGCACAGATACGCAGTATTTT. It codes for CAIRPRGTDTQYF.

V usage is TRBV11-1 and J usage is TRBJ2-1; the D is unclear. The CDR3 spans 13 residues. The germline V gene has CDR1 SGHAT and CDR2 FQDESV (reference sequence). The ends were cut back, 6 bases at V and 5 bases at J, with 11 bases in the middle. The CDR3, as DNA: TGTGCCAGCAGGACTCCCCTTCACAATGAGCAGTTCTTC. It translates to CASRTPLHNEQFF.

The chain recombines TRBV20-1 with TRBJ1-4, with 10 bases that match TRBD1. The CDR3 loop spans 12 amino acids. CDR1 is DFQATT and CDR2 is SNEGSKA in the germline V gene (reference sequence). Germline trimming cut 6 bases from V and 6 bases from J; bases unmatched to any gene: 1. Here the CDR3 DNA reads TGCAGTGCCGGGACAGGGGATGAAAAACTGTTTTTT. As protein: CSAGTGDEKLFF.

This clonotype was found many times. The genes are TRBV21-1 and TRBJ1-5; the table's D gene call, TRBD1, was not cross checked with the DNA. TRBV21-1 is labeled a pseudogene. This CDR3 region has 15 residues. The DNA of the CDR3 is TGTGCCAGCAGACGGGGACAGTTTAGCAATCAGCCCCAGCATTTT. Its protein is CASRRGQFSNQPQHF.